Sequencing of this T cell receptor (beta chain) was carried out in a study of blood T cell repertoires in COVID-19. Study background: Acute-phase and convalescent COVID-19 samples originated in the United States, Italy and Spain. PBMCs, B-cell-depleted T cells, or T cells provided the cDNA or gDNA that made up the material.

The ends were cut back, 5 bases at V and 3 bases at J, with 19 bases in the middle. This CDR3 spans 16 amino acids. CDR1 is LGHDT, CDR2 YNNKEL, per germline (reference sequence). In the authors' methods: Nucleated cell number was recorded as an estimate derived from reference gene primer amplification. Sequenced by immunoSEQ multiplex PCR; TCRdb stores in-frame clones only, minus some. The V and J calls and clone size are taken from that table; D and trimming were inferred from the DNA. This sample carries some 100,000 clones, over 75% of them seen once, and the ten largest clones take around 6.9%. The sequencing input was peripheral blood. This clonotype was obtained from a woman aged 55-70 years with acute or convalescent COVID-19. The V and J genes are TRBV3-1 (or the pseudogene TRBV3-2) and TRBJ1-1; D remains ambiguous. CDR3 DNA: TGTGCCAGCAGCTTCGAGGTAGGATTACGTCACACTGAAGCTTTCTTT. Encoded protein: CASSFEVGLRHTEAFF.